This record looks at one TCR beta chain sequence and its context. The data were obtained in a study of T cell responses to AZD1222 COVID-19 vaccine. From germline, CDR1 is LNHNV and CDR2 YYDKDF (reference sequence). This CDR3 is 16 amino acids long. With 1 base removed from V and 0 bases from J, the gap between germline ends came to 13 bases. Profiled with immunoSEQ multiplex PCR; TCRdb holds only in-frame clones, not every one. The table includes about 150,000 clones, 88% detected once. Specimen: peripheral blood, collected on day 0 of AZD1222 vaccination. The rearrangement joins TRBV15 to TRBJ2-7; D gene unclear. The origin of this receptor is an adult in good health. The CDR3 protein is CATSRGNAGLSYEQYF. DNA of the CDR3: TGTGCCACCAGCAGAGGAAACGCAGGCCTCTCCTACGAGCAGTACTTC.